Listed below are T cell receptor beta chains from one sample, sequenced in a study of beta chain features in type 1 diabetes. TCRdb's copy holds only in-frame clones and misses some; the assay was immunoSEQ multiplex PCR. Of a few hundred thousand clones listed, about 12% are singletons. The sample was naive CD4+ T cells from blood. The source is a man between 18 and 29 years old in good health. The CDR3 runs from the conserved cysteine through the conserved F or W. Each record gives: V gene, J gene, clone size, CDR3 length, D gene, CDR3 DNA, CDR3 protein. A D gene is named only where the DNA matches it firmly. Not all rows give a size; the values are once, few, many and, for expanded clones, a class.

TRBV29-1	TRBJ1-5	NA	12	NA	TGCAGCGTTCAGGGCCTAGGGCAACCCCAGCATTTT	CSVQGLGQPQHF
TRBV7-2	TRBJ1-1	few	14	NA	TGTGCCAGCAGCTTAGCAAATCATGGAGGGGAAGCTTTCTTT	CASSLANHGGEAFF
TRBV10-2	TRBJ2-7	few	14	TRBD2	TGCGCCAGCACCCCGGGACTAGCGGGAGTGGGGCAGTACTTC	CASTPGLAGVGQYF
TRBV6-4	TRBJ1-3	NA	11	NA	TGTGCCAGCAGTGTCAGGCCGGAATTTTATTTT	CASSVRPEFYF
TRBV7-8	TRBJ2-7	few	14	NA	TGTGCCAGCACCTCGAGGCAGAGCTCCTACGAGCAGTACTTC	CASTSRQSSYEQYF
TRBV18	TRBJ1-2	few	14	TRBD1	TGTGCCAGCTCACCATCGACAGGGCGGATAGGCTACACCTTC	CASSPSTGRIGYTF
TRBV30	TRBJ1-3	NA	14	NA	TGTGCCTGGAGTGACGGGGGTTCTGGATACACCATATATTTT	CAWSDGGSGYTIYF
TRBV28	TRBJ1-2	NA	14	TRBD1	TGTGCCAGCACCCCAGGGGGACAGGGGTATGGCTACACCTTC	CASTPGGQGYGYTF
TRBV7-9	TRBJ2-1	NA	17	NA	TGTGCCAGCACCCTCGGTTGGGGTCGGGAGTACGCGAATGAGCAGTTCTTC	CASTLGWGREYANEQFF
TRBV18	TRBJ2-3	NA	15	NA	TGTGCCAGCTCGACTAATGGCGGAGGGGTGGATACGCAGTATTTT	CASSTNGGGVDTQYF
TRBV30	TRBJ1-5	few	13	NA	TGTGCCTGGTCCGGACAGAGCAATCAGCCCCAGCATTTT	CAWSGQSNQPQHF
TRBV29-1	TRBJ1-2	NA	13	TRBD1	TGCAGCGTTGAACGACAGGGGTTATCGAGCTACACCTTC	CSVERQGLSSYTF
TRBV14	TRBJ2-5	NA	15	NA	TGTGCCAGCAGCCGGTTACAGGGTTTTTGGGAGACCCAGTACTTC	CASSRLQGFWETQYF
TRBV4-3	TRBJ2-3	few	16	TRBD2	TGCGCCAGCAGCCAAACCGGGAGGGCCCTCACAGATACGCAGTATTTT	CASSQTGRALTDTQYF
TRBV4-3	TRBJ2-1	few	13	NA	TGCGCCAGCAGCCAAGATCTCTCCAATGAGCAGTTCTTC	CASSQDLSNEQFF
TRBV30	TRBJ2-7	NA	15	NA	TGTGCCTGGAGTGCACTAGGCCAGGGGACCTACGAGCAGTACTTC	CAWSALGQGTYEQYF